This note documents a single T cell receptor (beta chain) sequence. Its antigen is not identified. These data are taken from a study of T cell responses to AZD1222 COVID-19 vaccine. General observations from the study: Donors were chiefly white British, with a greater number of females, and clonal diversity was perhaps underestimated. Spike-wide vaccine-associated CD4 TCRs dominated at 160-218 and 743-854.

The CDR3 sequence is 14 residues long. Germline V CDR1 and CDR2: SGHVS, FQNEAQ. V lost 6 bases to trimming and J lost 5 bases, with 15 bases between them. TCRdb's table, derived via immunoSEQ multiplex PCR, lists solely in-frame clones and lacks some. The table lists about 54,000 clones, roughly 90% of them singletons, with roughly 2.1% in the top ten. The J gene is TRBJ2-3, the V gene TRBV7-8, with a tentative D call TRBD1 (6 bases). The material was peripheral blood, obtained on day 0 of AZD1222 vaccination. The clonotype comes from an adult in good health. The CDR3 protein is CASRPSEGGDTQYF. The CDR3 DNA follows: TGTGCCAGCAGGCCATCAGAAGGGGGAGATACGCAGTATTTT.